The sequence of this T cell receptor (beta chain) was determined in a study of blood T cell dynamics during melanoma immunotherapy. Every bulk PBMC sample received the same 350 ng of DNA. The table came from immunoSEQ multiplex PCR; TCRdb's copy has only in-frame clones and leaves some out. Found here are roughly 10,000 clones, almost 85% of them singletons; the top ten hold 13% to 15%. Described time point: pre-treatment baseline. Specimen: blood, collected from a patient treated with checkpoint blockade. This receptor was taken from a human donor with melanoma.

The CDR3 loop reads CASSQDPLGSYNEQFF. CDR3 coding DNA: TGCGCCAGCAGCCAAGATCCCCTAGGCTCCTACAATGAGCAGTTCTTC. This chain links TRBV4-3 with TRBJ2-1; D not resolved. Between the trimmed V and J ends, which lost 0 bases and 0 bases, there was a span of 9 bases. The V gene's germline CDR1 is LGHNA and CDR2 YSLEER. This CDR3 is 16 amino acids long.